Below, 17 T cell receptor beta chains from the same sample are listed, as sequenced in a study of glioma-infiltrating T cells. TCR alpha and beta CDR3 regions were amplified from RNA using iRepertoire nested multiplex PCR. A single record per CDR3 protein comes from TCRdb applying MiXCR to the multiplex PCR reads. This sample has under 200,000 distinct CDR3 sequences, with around 45% found just once. Input material: glioma tissue, nonneoplastic brain tissue, or PBMCs (not recorded which). These receptors were collected from a human donor with low-grade glioma or glioblastoma, undergoing nonglioma brain surgery, or in good health (not recorded which).

The chain has TRBV29-1 and TRBJ2-5; TRBD1 might be the D (5 bases). Germline V CDR1 and CDR2: SQVTM, ANQGSEA. The CDR3 contains 12 residues. Trimming took 4 bases from V and 1 from J, leaving 7 bases between them. CDR3 bases: TGCAGCGTTGCCGACAGCCAAGAGACCCAGTACTTC. Its translation: CSVADSQETQYF.

A word on this clonotype: Since a much larger clone is just one base distant, this may be a read error. The rearrangement uses TRBV29-1 and TRBJ2-3, with D tentatively TRBD2 (6 bases). This CDR3 region has 12 residues. With 4 bases removed from V and 5 bases from J, the gap between germline ends came to 10 bases. The germline CDR1 and CDR2 sequences are SQVTM and ANQGSEA. CDR3 nucleotide sequence: TGCAGCGTTGGGTCGGGGGTAGATACGCAGTATTTT. Protein sequence: CSVGSGVDTQYF.

This rearrangement joins TRBV29-1 to TRBJ2-3; TRBD2 is a possible D gene (6 bases). Looked up from germline, CDR1 is SQVTM and CDR2 is ANQGSEA. CDR3 length: 15 residues. V was shortened by 4 bases and J by 4 bases, with 18 bases between the two germline ends. Here the CDR3 DNA reads TGCAGCGTTGTAGGACCAACTCGGGAGTCAGATACGCAGTATTTT. Translated, it gives CSVVGPTRESDTQYF.

This clonotype has just a few counts. The V and J genes are TRBV19 and TRBJ1-6; D possibly corresponds to TRBD1 (6 bases). CDR1 and CDR2 from the germline V gene are LNHDA and SQIVND (reference sequence). Trimming pared 5 bases from V and 5 bases from J, leaving 16 bases between. This CDR3 region has 16 residues. The CDR3, as DNA: TGTGCCAGTAGTCCACAACAGGGATTCGATAATTCACCCCTCCACTTT. Amino acids: CASSPQQGFDNSPLHF.

On this clonotype itself: A read error may explain this, as a much larger clone is one base away. J is TRBJ2-3 and V is TRBV3-1; D is perhaps TRBD2 (5 bases). Germline V gene sequence: CDR1 LGHDT, CDR2 YNNKEL (reference sequence). The CDR3 runs 14 residues. The CDR3 DNA reads TGTGACAGCAGCCTTCACCTCGGGGAGGATACGCAGTATTTT. Its protein product is CDSSLHLGEDTQYF.

Remarks on this clonotype: The junction departs from the called germline gene at one end, perhaps through a read error. V is TRBV6-6 and J is TRBJ2-1, with 11 bases fitting TRBD2. The germline V gene has CDR1 MNHNY and CDR2 SVGAGI (reference sequence). This CDR3 spans 15 amino acids. This CDR3 is CASSLTSGSGNEKFF. The CDR3 DNA follows: TGTGCCAGCAGCTTAACTAGCGGGAGTGGAAATGAGAAGTTCTTC.

The sample holds many counts of this clonotype. V is TRBV7-2 and J is TRBJ2-7; 8 bases line up with TRBD1. The CDR3 consists of 15 residues. From germline, CDR1 is SGHTA and CDR2 FQGNSA. V trimming: 3 bases; J trimming: 4 bases; junction bases outside the gene matches: 8. The CDR3 sequence is CASSLQGAIGYEQYF. The CDR3, as DNA: TGTGCCAGCAGCTTGCAGGGGGCCATCGGTTACGAGCAGTACTTC.

A word on this clonotype: A much larger clone lies one base from this, so it may be a read error. The rearrangement links TRBV2 to TRBJ2-7; tentative D call: TRBD2 (6 bases). This CDR3 has 11 amino acids. CDR1 is SNHLY, CDR2 FYNNEI, per germline. V gave up 5 bases and J gave up 8 bases, with 10 bases separating them. CDR3 DNA: TGTGCCAGCAGTCTAGCGTGGCAGCAGTACTTC. Protein sequence: CASSLAWQQYF.

This clonotype was seen many times. The chain is built from TRBV6-1 and TRBJ2-1; the match to TRBD2 covers 12 bases. With 8 bases clipped from V and 8 bases from J, the junction kept 10 bases outside the gene matches. CDR1 is MNHNS, CDR2 SASEGT, per germline. The length of the CDR3 is 15 residues. CDR3 protein: CASLTSGRVSDEQFF. CDR3 DNA sequence: TGTGCCAGCTTGACTAGCGGGAGAGTCAGCGATGAGCAGTTCTTC.

The chain carries TRBV7-2 and TRBJ2-7, with D unresolved. The V gene's germline CDR1 is SGHTA and CDR2 FQGNSA. Trimming removed 3 bases at V and 2 bases at J, with 5 bases between. The length of the CDR3 is 12 residues. The CDR3 spells CASSFAPYEQYF. The CDR3, as DNA: TGTGCCAGCAGCTTTGCTCCCTACGAGCAGTACTTC.

This clonotype was detected a few times. The gene calls are TRBV7-2 and TRBJ2-2; 7 nucleotides align to TRBD1. The CDR3 totals 14 residues. After removal of 5 bases from V and 4 bases from J, the junction contained 4 bases not matched to a gene. The germline gives CDR1 SGHTA, CDR2 FQGNSA. CDR3 protein: CASSAGTATGELFF. As DNA, the CDR3 is TGTGCCAGCAGCGCCGGGACAGCCACCGGGGAGCTGTTTTTT.

There are a few counts of this clonotype. The chain couples TRBV2 to TRBJ2-7; D not resolved. V was trimmed by 3 bases and J by 4 bases, leaving 13 bases between them. Germline V CDR1 and CDR2: SNHLY, FYNNEI. The CDR3 spans 14 residues. CDR3 sequence: CASSEQTLTYEQYF. The CDR3 nucleotides are TGTGCCAGCAGTGAGCAGACACTTACTTACGAGCAGTACTTC.

This clonotype was recorded many times. The chain employs TRBV20-1 and TRBJ2-7, with 10 bases aligning to TRBD2. CDR1 and CDR2 (germline): DFQATT, SNEGSKA (reference sequence). Trimming took 0 bases from V and 4 from J; bases not matched to a gene: 6. The CDR3 runs 15 residues. DNA of the CDR3: TGCAGTGCTAGAGATCGGAGCGGGAGGGCATACGAGCAGTACTTC. Translated, it gives CSARDRSGRAYEQYF.

This clonotype was counted at least ten times. The chain combines TRBV2 with TRBJ1-1, with D tentatively TRBD1 (6 bases). V was trimmed by 3 bases and J by 2 bases, leaving 7 bases between them. This CDR3 contains 13 residues. Germline V gene data show CDR1 as SNHLY and CDR2 as FYNNEI. The CDR3 DNA is TGTGCCAGCAGTGAGGACAGAAACACTGAAGCTTTCTTT. This translates into CASSEDRNTEAFF.

Notes on this clonotype: At one end, the junction sequence differs from germline, possibly due to a read error. This chain links TRBV10-3 with TRBJ1-5; D gene uncertain. The CDR3 loop spans 15 amino acids. Germline assignment: CDR1 ENHRY and CDR2 SYGVKD. The CDR3 here is CAISESTDSNQPKHF. The CDR3, as DNA: TGTGCCATCAGTGAGTCCACAGATAGCAATCAGCCCAAGCATTTT.

Details on this clonotype: Germline is not matched at one junction end, which may reflect a read error. The genes are TRBV20-1 and TRBJ1-2; maybe TRBD1 (6 bases). Germline assignment: CDR1 DFQATT and CDR2 SNEGSKA (reference sequence). The CDR3 has 14 residues. CDR3 amino acids: CGARDFRDNYCYTF. In DNA form, the CDR3 reads TGCGGTGCTAGAGATTTCCGGGACAACTATTGCTACACCTTC.

About this clonotype itself: Its ends do not fully match the called genes, so a read error is possible. V gene TRBV6-5 combines with J gene TRBJ2-2; 16 positions match TRBD2. CDR3 length: 16 residues. CDR1 and CDR2 from the germline V gene are MNHEY and SVGAGI. The chain's CDR3 is CASSVGTSGRAGELSF. The CDR3 DNA follows: TGTGCCAGCAGTGTTGGGACTAGCGGGAGGGCAGGGGAGCTGTCTTTT.